This T cell receptor beta chain was obtained from a study of T cell repertoires in cytomegalovirus infection. Each CDR3 protein gets one entry after TCRdb re-called the reads with MiXCR. This sample has around 450,000 distinct CDR3 sequences, with roughly 30% found just once. The V gene lost 0 bases and the J gene lost 0 bases, with 12 bases spanning the gap. Germline V gene sequence: CDR1 LGHNA, CDR2 YNFKEQ. The CDR3 runs 16 residues. Input material: PBMCs. The TCR comes from a human donor in good health (CMV status not recorded). Some clones in this sample may be carry-over from other donors' samples. This chain joins TRBV4-2 and TRBJ2-7, with unresolved D. CDR3: CASSQEFRQTSYEQYF. CDR3 DNA sequence: TGTGCCAGCAGCCAAGAATTTCGGCAGACCTCCTACGAGCAGTACTTC.